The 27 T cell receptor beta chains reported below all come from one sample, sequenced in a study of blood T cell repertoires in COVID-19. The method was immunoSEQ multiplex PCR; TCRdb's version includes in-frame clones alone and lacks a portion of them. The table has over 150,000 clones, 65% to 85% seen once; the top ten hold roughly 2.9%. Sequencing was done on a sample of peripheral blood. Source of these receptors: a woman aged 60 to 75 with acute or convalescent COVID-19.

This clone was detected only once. Here the CDR3 reads CASSKAGRREQYF. The CDR3, as DNA: TGTGCCAGTAGTAAGGCAGGGAGGCGCGAGCAGTACTTC. J is TRBJ2-7 and V is TRBV19; D possibly corresponds to TRBD2 (6 bases). This CDR3 spans 13 amino acids. The V end lost 4 bases, the J end lost 6 bases, and 13 bases lay between the germline ends. CDR1 is LNHDA, CDR2 SQIVND, per germline (reference sequence). Supplemented by reference TRBV19 and TRBJ2-7, the full variable domain reads DGGITQSPKYLFRKEGQNVTLSCEQNLNHDAMYWYRQDPGQGLRLIYYSQIVNDFQKGDIAEGYSVSREKKESFPLTVTSAQKNPTAFYLCASSKAGRREQYFGPGTRLTVT.

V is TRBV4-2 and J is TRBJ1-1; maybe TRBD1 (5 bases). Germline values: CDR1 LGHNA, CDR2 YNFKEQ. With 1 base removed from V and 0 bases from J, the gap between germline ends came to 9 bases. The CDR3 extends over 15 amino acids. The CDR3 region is CASSQVRQLNTEAFF. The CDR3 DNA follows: TGTGCCAGCAGCCAAGTACGACAGCTGAACACTGAAGCTTTCTTT.

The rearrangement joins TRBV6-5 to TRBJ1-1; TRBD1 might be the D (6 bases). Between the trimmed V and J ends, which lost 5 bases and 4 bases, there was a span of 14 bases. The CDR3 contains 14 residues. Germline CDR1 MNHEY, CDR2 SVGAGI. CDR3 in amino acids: CASSTYRGATEAFF. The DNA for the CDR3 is TGTGCCAGCAGTACCTACCGGGGGGCCACTGAAGCTTTCTTT.

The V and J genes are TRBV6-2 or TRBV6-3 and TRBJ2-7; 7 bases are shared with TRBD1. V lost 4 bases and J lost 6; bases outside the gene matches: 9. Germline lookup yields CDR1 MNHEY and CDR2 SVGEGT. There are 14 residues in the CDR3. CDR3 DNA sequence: TGTGCCAGCAGTTGGGGACAGTTGGCGAGCGAGCAGTACTTC. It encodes CASSWGQLASEQYF.

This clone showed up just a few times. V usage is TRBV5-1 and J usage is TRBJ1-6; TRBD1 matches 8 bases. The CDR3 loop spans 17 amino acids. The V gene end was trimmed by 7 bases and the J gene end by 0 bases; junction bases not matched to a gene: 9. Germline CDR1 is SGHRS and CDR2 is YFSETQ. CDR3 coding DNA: TGCGCCAGCGCCCGACAGGGGATTAGCTCCTATAATTCACCCCTCCACTTT. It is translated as CASARQGISSYNSPLHF.

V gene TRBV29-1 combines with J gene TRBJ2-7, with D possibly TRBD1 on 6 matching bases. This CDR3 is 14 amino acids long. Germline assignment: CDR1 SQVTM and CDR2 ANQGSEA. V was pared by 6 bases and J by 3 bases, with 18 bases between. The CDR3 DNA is TGCAGCGTGGCCTTAGGGGGTTGGAGCTACGAGCAGTACTTC. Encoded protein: CSVALGGWSYEQYF.

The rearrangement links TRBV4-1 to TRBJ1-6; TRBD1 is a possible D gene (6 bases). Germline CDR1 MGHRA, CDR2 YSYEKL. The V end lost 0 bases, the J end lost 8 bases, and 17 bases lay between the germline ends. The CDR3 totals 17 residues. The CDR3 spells CASSQDEVRGADSPLHF. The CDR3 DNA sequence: TGCGCCAGCAGCCAAGATGAGGTCCGGGGGGCGGATTCACCCCTCCACTTT.

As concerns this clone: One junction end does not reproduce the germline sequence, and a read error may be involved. The CDR3 sequence is CATSQDGGGHGYEQYF. The CDR3 coding sequence is TGTGCCACCAGCCAAGACGGGGGGGGACATGGCTACGAGCAGTACTTC. V and J are TRBV3-1 (or the pseudogene TRBV3-2) and TRBJ2-7, with 8 nucleotides matching TRBD2. Germline V CDR1 and CDR2: LGHDT, YNNKEL (reference sequence). The CDR3 is made up of 16 amino acids.

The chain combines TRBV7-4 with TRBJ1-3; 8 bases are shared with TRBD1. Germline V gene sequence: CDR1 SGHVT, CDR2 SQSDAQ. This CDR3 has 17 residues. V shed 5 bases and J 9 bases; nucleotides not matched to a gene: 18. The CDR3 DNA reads TGTGCCAGCAGCCACCGGGACAGGACTCCCTCCAGCGGCACCATATATTTT. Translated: CASSHRDRTPSSGTIYF.

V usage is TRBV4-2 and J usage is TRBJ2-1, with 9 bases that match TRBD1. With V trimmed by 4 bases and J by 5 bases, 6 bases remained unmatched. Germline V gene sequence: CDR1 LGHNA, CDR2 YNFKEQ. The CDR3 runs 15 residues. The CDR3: CASSLDRGFHNEQFF. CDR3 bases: TGTGCCAGCAGCCTCGACAGGGGGTTCCACAATGAGCAGTTCTTC.

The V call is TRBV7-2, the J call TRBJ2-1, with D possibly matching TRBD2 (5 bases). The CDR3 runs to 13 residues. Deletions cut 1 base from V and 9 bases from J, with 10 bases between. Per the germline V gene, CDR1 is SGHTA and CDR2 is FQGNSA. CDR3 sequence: CASSLVSGSEQFF. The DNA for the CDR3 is TGTGCCAGCAGCTTAGTATCGGGGAGTGAGCAGTTCTTC.

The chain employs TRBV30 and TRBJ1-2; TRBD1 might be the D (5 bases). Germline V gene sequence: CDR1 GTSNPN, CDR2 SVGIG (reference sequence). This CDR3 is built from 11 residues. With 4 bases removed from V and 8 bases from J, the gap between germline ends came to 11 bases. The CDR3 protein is CAWKVGGGYTF. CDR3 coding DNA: TGTGCCTGGAAGGTGGGGGGAGGCTACACCTTC.

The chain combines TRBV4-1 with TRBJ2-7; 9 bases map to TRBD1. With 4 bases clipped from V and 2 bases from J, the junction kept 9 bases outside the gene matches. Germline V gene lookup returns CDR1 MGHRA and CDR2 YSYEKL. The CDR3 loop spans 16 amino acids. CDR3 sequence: CASSLDSGQGPYEQYF. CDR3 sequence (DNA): TGCGCCAGCAGCCTCGACTCGGGACAGGGACCCTACGAGCAGTACTTC.

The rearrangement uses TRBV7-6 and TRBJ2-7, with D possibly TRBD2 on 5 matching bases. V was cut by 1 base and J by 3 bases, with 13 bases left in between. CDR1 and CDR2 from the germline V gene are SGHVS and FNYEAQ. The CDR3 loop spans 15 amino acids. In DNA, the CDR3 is TGTGCCAGCAGCTTAGTGGAGGTAACTTTCTACGAGCAGTACTTC. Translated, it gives CASSLVEVTFYEQYF.

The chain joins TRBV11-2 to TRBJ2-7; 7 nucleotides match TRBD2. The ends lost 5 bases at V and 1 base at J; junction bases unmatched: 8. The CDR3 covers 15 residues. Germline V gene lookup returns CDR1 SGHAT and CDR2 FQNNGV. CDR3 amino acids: CASSPSLAPSYEQYF. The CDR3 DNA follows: TGTGCCAGCAGCCCCTCACTAGCGCCGTCCTACGAGCAGTACTTC.

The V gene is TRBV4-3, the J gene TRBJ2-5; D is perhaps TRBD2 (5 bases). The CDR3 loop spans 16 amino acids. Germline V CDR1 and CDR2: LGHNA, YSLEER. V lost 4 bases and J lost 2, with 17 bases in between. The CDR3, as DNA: TGCGCCAGCAGCCCAAACTCCGTCGGGATACAAGAGACCCAGTACTTC. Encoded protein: CASSPNSVGIQETQYF.

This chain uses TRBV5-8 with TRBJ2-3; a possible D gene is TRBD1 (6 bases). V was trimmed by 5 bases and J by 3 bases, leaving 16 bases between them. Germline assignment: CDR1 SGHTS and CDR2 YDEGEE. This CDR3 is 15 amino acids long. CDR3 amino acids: CASSPGGFRTDTQYF. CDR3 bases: TGTGCCAGCAGTCCTGGGGGCTTCAGAACAGATACGCAGTATTTT.

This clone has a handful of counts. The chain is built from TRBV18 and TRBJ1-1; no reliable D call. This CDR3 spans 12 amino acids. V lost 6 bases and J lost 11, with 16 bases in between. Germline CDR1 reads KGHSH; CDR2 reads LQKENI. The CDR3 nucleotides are TGTGCCAGCTCCCCCGGTCTGGAGGCTGCTTTCTTT. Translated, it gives CASSPGLEAAFF.

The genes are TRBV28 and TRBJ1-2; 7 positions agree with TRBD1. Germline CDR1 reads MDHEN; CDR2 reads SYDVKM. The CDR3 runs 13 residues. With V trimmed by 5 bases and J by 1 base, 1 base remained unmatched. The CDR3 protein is CASSTGVNYGYTF. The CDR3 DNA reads TGTGCCAGCAGTACAGGGGTTAACTATGGCTACACCTTC.

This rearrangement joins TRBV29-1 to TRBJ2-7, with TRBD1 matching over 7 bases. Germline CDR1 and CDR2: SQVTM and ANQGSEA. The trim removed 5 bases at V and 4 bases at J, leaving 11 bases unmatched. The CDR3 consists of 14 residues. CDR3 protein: CSVRAGTEPYEQYF. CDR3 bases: TGCAGCGTTAGGGCCGGGACAGAGCCTTACGAGCAGTACTTC.

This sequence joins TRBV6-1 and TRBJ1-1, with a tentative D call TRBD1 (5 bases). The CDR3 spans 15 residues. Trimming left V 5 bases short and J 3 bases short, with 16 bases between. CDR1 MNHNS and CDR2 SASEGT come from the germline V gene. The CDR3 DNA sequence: TGTGCCAGCAGTCCAGGAGGGACCGGGGACACTGAAGCTTTCTTT. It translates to CASSPGGTGDTEAFF.

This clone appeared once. In DNA form, the CDR3 reads TGTGCCAGCAGCCGACAGGCTAACACGAACACCGGGGAGCTGTTTTTT. Protein product: CASSRQANTNTGELFF. The V call is TRBV3-1 (or the pseudogene TRBV3-2), the J call TRBJ2-2; a weak D match, TRBD1 (6 bases). The CDR3 consists of 16 residues. Germline CDR1 reads LGHDT; CDR2 reads YNNKEL (reference sequence). Between the trimmed V and J ends, which lost 4 bases and 0 bases, there was a span of 12 bases.

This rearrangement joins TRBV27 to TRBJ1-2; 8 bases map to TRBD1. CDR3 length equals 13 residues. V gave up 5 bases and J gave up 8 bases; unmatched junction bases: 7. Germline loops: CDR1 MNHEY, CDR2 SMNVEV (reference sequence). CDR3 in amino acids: CASSPSDRDGYTF. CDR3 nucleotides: TGTGCCAGCAGTCCCTCGGACAGGGACGGCTACACCTTC.

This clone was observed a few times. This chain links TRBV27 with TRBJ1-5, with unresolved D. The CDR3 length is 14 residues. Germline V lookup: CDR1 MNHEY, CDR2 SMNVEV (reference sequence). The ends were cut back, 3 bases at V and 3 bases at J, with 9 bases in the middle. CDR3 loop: CASSFRGLNQPQHF. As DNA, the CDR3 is TGTGCCAGCAGTTTCCGCGGGCTCAATCAGCCCCAGCATTTT.

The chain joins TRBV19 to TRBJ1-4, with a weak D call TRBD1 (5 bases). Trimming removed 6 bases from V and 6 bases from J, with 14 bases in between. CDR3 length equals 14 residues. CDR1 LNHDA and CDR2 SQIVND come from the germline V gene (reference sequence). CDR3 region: CASRDDKGHEKLFF. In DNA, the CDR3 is TGTGCCAGTAGGGACGACAAGGGGCATGAAAAACTGTTTTTT.

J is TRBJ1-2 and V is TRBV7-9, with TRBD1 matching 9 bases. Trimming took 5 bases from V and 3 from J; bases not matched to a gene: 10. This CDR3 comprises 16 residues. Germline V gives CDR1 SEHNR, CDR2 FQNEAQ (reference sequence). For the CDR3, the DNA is TGTGCCAGCAGCCCCCCAGACAGGGGGTGGGACTATGGCTACACCTTC. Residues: CASSPPDRGWDYGYTF.

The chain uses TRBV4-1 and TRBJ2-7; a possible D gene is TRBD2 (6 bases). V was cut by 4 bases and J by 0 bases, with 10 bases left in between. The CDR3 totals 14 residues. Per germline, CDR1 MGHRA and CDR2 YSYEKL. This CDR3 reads CASSPPGSSYEQYF. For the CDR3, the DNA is TGCGCCAGCAGCCCCCCCGGGAGCTCCTACGAGCAGTACTTC.